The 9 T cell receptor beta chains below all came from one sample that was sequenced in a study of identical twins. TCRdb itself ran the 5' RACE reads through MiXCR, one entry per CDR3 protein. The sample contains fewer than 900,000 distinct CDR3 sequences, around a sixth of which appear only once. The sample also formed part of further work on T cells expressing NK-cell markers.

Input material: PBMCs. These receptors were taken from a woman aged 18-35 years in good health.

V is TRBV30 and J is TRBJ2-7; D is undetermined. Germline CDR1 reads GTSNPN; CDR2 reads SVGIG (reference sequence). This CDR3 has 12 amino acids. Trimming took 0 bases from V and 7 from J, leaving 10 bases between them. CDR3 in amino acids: CAWSVPPEEQYF. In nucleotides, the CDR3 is TGTGCCTGGAGTGTACCCCCCGAGGAGCAGTACTTC.

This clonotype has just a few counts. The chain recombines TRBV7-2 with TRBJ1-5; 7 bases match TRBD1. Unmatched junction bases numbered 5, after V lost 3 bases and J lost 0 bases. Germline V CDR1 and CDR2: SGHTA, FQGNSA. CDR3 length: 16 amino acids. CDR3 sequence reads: CASSLGQRYSNQPQHF. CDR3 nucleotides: TGTGCCAGCAGCTTGGGACAGAGGTATAGCAATCAGCCCCAGCATTTT.

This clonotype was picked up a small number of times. The CDR3 spells CASSFGALTDTQYF. DNA of the CDR3: TGTGCCAGCAGCTTCGGGGCCCTCACAGATACGCAGTATTTT. The chain couples TRBV11-1 to TRBJ2-3; D assignment may be TRBD1 or TRBD2 (5 bases each). Germline CDR1 is SGHAT and CDR2 is FQDESV (reference sequence). CDR3 length: 14 residues. The V end lost 3 bases, the J end lost 2 bases, and 9 bases lay between the germline ends.

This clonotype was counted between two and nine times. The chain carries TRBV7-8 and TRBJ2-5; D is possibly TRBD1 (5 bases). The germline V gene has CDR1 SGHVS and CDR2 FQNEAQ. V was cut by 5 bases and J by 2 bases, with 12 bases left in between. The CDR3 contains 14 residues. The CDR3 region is CASSPSDRQETQYF. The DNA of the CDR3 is TGTGCCAGCAGCCCATCTGACAGACAAGAGACCCAGTACTTC.

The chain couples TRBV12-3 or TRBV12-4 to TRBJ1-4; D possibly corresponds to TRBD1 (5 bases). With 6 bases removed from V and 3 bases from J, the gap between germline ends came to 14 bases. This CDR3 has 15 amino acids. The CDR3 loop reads CASRLTAVANEKLFF. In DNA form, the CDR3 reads TGTGCCAGCAGACTGACAGCCGTAGCTAATGAAAAACTGTTTTTT.

CDR3 coding DNA: TGTGCCAGCAGCCTCCTGGTGGGTAGCTCCTACGAGCAGTACTTC. It encodes CASSLLVGSSYEQYF. The rearrangement links TRBV3-1 to TRBJ2-7, with D uncertain. Trimming took off 4 bases at V and 0 bases at J, with 13 bases between the two ends. The CDR3 covers 15 residues. Germline CDR1 reads LGHDT; CDR2 reads YNNKEL (reference sequence).

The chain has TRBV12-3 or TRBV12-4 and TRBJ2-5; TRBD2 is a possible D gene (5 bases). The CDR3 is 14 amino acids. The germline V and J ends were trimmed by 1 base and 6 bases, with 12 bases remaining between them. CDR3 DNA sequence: TGTGCCAGCAGTTTAGGAGGGAGTGGGCAGACCCAGTACTTC. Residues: CASSLGGSGQTQYF.

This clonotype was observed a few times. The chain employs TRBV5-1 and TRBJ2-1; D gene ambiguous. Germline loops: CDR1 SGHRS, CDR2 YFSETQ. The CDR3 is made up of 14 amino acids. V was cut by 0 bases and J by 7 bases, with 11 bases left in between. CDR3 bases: TGCGCCAGCAGCTTGGACGGCTCTGGGAATGAGCAGTTCTTC. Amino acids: CASSLDGSGNEQFF.

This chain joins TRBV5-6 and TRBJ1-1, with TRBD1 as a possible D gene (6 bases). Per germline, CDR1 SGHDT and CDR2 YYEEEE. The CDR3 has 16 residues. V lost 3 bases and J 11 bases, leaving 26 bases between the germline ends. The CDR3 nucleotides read TGTGCCAGCAGCTGGGAGGCTGGACAGCCACCAGCGGTGGCTTTCTTT. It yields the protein CASSWEAGQPPAVAFF.